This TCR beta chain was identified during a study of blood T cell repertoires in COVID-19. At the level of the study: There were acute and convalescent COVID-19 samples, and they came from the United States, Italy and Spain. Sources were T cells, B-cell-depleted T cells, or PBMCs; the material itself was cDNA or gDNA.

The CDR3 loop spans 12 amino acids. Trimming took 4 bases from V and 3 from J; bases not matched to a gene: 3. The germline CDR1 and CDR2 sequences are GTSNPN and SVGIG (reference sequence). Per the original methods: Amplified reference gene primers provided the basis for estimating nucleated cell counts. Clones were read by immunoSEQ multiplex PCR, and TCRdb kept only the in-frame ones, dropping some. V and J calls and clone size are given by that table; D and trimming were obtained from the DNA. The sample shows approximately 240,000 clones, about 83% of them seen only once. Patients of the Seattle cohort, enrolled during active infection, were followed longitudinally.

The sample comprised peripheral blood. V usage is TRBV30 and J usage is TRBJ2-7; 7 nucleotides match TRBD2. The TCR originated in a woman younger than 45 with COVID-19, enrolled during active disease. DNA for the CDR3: TGTGCCTGGAAGACTAGCAGCTACGAGCAGTACTTC. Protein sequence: CAWKTSSYEQYF. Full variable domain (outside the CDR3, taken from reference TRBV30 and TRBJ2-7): SQTIHQWPATLVQPVGSPLSLECTVEGTSNPNLYWYRQAAGRGLQLLFYSVGIGQISSEVPQNLSASRPQDRQFILSSKKLLLSDSGFYLCAWKTSSYEQYFGPGTRLTVT.